One sample yielded the 17 T cell receptor beta chains listed below, sequenced in a study of blood T cell repertoires in COVID-19. Using immunoSEQ multiplex PCR, the repertoire was profiled, and TCRdb retains in-frame clones only, with some absent. The sample yields about 480,000 clones, 88% seen once. The material sequenced was peripheral blood. The receptors were sampled from a woman aged 45-65 years with COVID-19, enrolled during active disease.

As concerns this clone: This CDR3 is also generated by other DNA sequences in the sample. This sequence joins TRBV9 and TRBJ2-2; TRBD2 is a possible D gene (5 bases). V dropped 0 bases and J dropped 5 bases, with 5 bases sitting between them. The germline gives CDR1 SGDLS, CDR2 YYNGEE. The CDR3 contains 13 residues. Here the CDR3 DNA reads TGTGCCAGCAGCGTAGCGGGAACCGGGGAGCTGTTTTTT. Translated: CASSVAGTGELFF. Based on the CDR3 plus reference TRBV9 and TRBJ2-2, the full variable domain is DSGVTQTPKHLITATGQRVTLRCSPRSGDLSVYWYQQSLDQGLQFLIQYYNGEERAKGNILERFSAQQFPDLHSELNLSSLELGDSALYFCASSVAGTGELFFGEGSRLTVL.

V and J are TRBV5-4 and TRBJ2-1; D is possibly TRBD2 (6 bases). Germline CDR1 SGHNT, CDR2 YYREEE (reference sequence). V was cut by 4 bases and J by 7 bases, with 21 bases left in between. This CDR3 has 16 amino acids. In nucleotides, the CDR3 is TGTGCCAGCAGCCCACGCGGGGCAGGTTTTAGGAATGAGCAGTTCTTC. Translated: CASSPRGAGFRNEQFF.

J is TRBJ2-7 and V is TRBV12-5; TRBD1 agrees at 9 bases. With 5 bases clipped from V and 7 bases from J, the junction kept 3 bases outside the gene matches. The CDR3 consists of 12 residues. The germline gives CDR1 LGHNT, CDR2 FRNRAP. The chain's CDR3 is CASGLGQGEQYF. The CDR3, as DNA: TGTGCTAGTGGTCTTGGACAGGGGGAGCAGTACTTC.

The V and J genes are TRBV5-6 and TRBJ2-1; 7 nucleotides line up with TRBD2. The CDR3 is 16 residues long. Looked up from germline, CDR1 is SGHDT and CDR2 is YYEEEE. The ends lost 0 bases at V and 5 bases at J; junction bases unmatched: 8. The CDR3 loop is CASSLGGGGSDNEQFF. CDR3 nucleotides: TGTGCCAGCAGCTTGGGGGGCGGGGGATCAGACAATGAGCAGTTCTTC.

The genes are TRBV2 and TRBJ1-4; TRBD1 agrees at 9 bases. Germline CDR1 is SNHLY and CDR2 is FYNNEI. After removal of 4 bases from V and 5 bases from J, the junction contained 2 bases not matched to a gene. The CDR3 contains 14 residues. In DNA form, the CDR3 reads TGTGCCAGCAGTGTAGGACAGGGGAATGAAAAACTGTTTTTT. Protein product: CASSVGQGNEKLFF.

The rearrangement links TRBV27 to TRBJ2-4, with a weak D call TRBD1 (6 bases). Looked up from germline, CDR1 is MNHEY and CDR2 is SMNVEV (reference sequence). Trimming stripped 7 bases from V and 3 bases from J, with 16 bases between. The CDR3 is 15 residues long. The CDR3 spells CASKLGAQGKNIQYF. The DNA for the CDR3 is TGTGCCAGCAAGTTAGGGGCACAGGGCAAAAACATTCAGTACTTC.

The CDR3 nucleotides are TGTGCCAGCAGACCGACAGGGACCGGGGAGCTGTTTTTT. Translating it yields CASRPTGTGELFF. The rearrangement links TRBV6-5 to TRBJ2-2; 7 nucleotides line up with TRBD1. Looked up from germline, CDR1 is MNHEY and CDR2 is SVGAGI. V was pared by 6 bases and J by 5 bases, with 3 bases of the junction left unmatched. This CDR3 has 13 residues.

V gene TRBV5-1 combines with J gene TRBJ1-2; D is perhaps TRBD1 (5 bases). Germline-derived CDR1 and CDR2 are SGHRS and YFSETQ. Trimming left V 4 bases short and J 6 bases short, with 13 bases between. This CDR3 is 13 amino acids long. CDR3 protein: CASSREGQDGYTF. Written as DNA, the CDR3 is TGCGCCAGCAGCCGGGAGGGGCAGGATGGCTACACCTTC.

The chain combines TRBV6-1 with TRBJ1-4; TRBD1 might be the D (5 bases). Germline assignment: CDR1 MNHNS and CDR2 SASEGT. Trimming removed 3 bases at V and 5 bases at J, with 7 bases between. The CDR3 sequence is 13 residues long. CDR3 loop: CASSETVNEKLFF. In DNA form, the CDR3 reads TGTGCCAGCAGTGAGACAGTAAATGAAAAACTGTTTTTT.

The chain joins TRBV2 to TRBJ2-3; D is unclear. The V gene lost 9 bases and the J gene lost 4 bases, with 8 bases spanning the gap. CDR3 length: 11 residues. Germline values: CDR1 SNHLY, CDR2 FYNNEI. The CDR3 coding sequence is TGTGCCAGATCACGCGCAGATACGCAGTATTTT. This translates into CARSRADTQYF.

The chain recombines TRBV5-8 with TRBJ2-3; D may be TRBD1 (6 bases). The CDR3 runs to 15 residues. V was trimmed by 0 bases and J by 4 bases, leaving 12 bases between them. Germline CDR1 is SGHTS and CDR2 is YDEGEE. The CDR3 nucleotides are TGTGCCAGCAGCTTGGAGGGGGTAAGGGCAGATACGCAGTATTTT. Translation: CASSLEGVRADTQYF.

This clone was seen only a few times. The chain couples TRBV3-1 (or the pseudogene TRBV3-2) to TRBJ2-1, with 7 bases lining up with TRBD2. The germline V gene has CDR1 LGHDT and CDR2 YNNKEL (reference sequence). Trimming at V came to 2 bases and at J to 8 bases, leaving 12 bases not matched to a gene. This CDR3 has 16 amino acids. In DNA form, the CDR3 reads TGTGCCAGCAGCCAAAGAATCTCCGGGACTACGGATGAGCAGTTCTTC. Translation gives CASSQRISGTTDEQFF.

V gene TRBV5-4 combines with J gene TRBJ1-1; TRBD1 matches at 7 bases. V dropped 4 bases and J dropped 0; count of bases not matched to a gene: 9. The CDR3 is 16 amino acids. Germline CDR1 SGHNT, CDR2 YYREEE (reference sequence). The CDR3 region has the DNA TGTGCCAGCAGCCCCGACAGGGTTCTCCTGAACACTGAAGCTTTCTTT. Residues: CASSPDRVLLNTEAFF. The full variable domain, with the rest looked up from reference TRBV5-4 and TRBJ1-1, is ETGVTQSPTHLIKTRGQQVTLRCSSQSGHNTVSWYQQALGQGPQFIFQYYREEENGRGNFPPRFSGLQFPNYSSELNVNALELDDSALYLCASSPDRVLLNTEAFFGQGTRLTVV.

The rearrangement links TRBV13 to TRBJ1-1, with D hard to call. V dropped 5 bases and J dropped 1 base, with 11 bases sitting between them. Germline loops: CDR1 PRHDT, CDR2 FYEKMQ (reference sequence). This CDR3 contains 14 residues. CDR3 loop: CASSVGRKNTEAFF. The CDR3 nucleotides read TGTGCCAGCAGCGTGGGCAGAAAGAACACTGAAGCTTTCTTT. The variable domain in full, completed from reference TRBV13 and TRBJ1-1, reads AAGVIQSPRHLIKEKRETATLKCYPIPRHDTVYWYQQGPGQDPQFLISFYEKMQSDKGSIPDRFSAQQFSDYHSELNMSSLELGDSALYFCASSVGRKNTEAFFGQGTRLTVV.

The rearrangement uses TRBV7-9 and TRBJ2-3; 7 positions match TRBD2. In germline, CDR1 is SEHNR, CDR2 FQNEAQ (reference sequence). The CDR3 has 15 amino acids. V lost 8 bases and J lost 3; bases outside the gene matches: 11. The CDR3 sequence is CASLRSGARTDTQYF. In DNA, the CDR3 is TGTGCCAGCCTTAGAAGCGGGGCACGGACAGATACGCAGTATTTT. Supplemented by reference TRBV7-9 and TRBJ2-3, the full variable domain reads DTGVSQNPRHKITKRGQNVTFRCDPISEHNRLYWYRQTLGQGPEFLTYFQNEAQLEKSRLLSDRFSAERPKGSFSTLEIQRTEQGDSAMYLCASLRSGARTDTQYFGPGTRLTVL.

The CDR3 spells CASRELGEKLFF. The CDR3 nucleotides read TGTGCCAGCAGGGAGCTAGGTGAAAAACTGTTTTTT. This chain uses TRBV2 with TRBJ1-4; D remains ambiguous. This CDR3 is 12 amino acids long. Germline values: CDR1 SNHLY, CDR2 FYNNEI. Trimming removed 6 bases at V and 7 bases at J, with 9 bases between.

The V and J genes are TRBV6-2 or TRBV6-3 and TRBJ2-3; 10 positions agree with TRBD2. The CDR3 runs to 16 residues. The J segment lost 3 bases and the V segment lost 4 bases, leaving 7 bases of the junction unmatched. CDR1 and CDR2 from the germline V gene are MNHEY and SVGEGT. The DNA of the CDR3 is TGTGCCAGCAGTTCTAGCGGGGGCTGGGGGACAGATACGCAGTATTTT. Translation: CASSSSGGWGTDTQYF.